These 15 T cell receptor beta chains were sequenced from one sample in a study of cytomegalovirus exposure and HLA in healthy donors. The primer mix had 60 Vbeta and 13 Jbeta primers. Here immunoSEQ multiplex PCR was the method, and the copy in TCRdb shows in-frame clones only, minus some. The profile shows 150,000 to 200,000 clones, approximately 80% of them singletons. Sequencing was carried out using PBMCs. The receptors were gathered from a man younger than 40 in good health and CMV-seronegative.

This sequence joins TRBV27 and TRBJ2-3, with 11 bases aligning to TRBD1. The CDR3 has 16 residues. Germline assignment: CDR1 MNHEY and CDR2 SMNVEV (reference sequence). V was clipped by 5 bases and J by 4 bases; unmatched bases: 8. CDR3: CASSGGTGGVADTQYF. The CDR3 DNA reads TGTGCCAGCAGTGGGGGGACAGGGGGAGTGGCAGATACGCAGTATTTT.

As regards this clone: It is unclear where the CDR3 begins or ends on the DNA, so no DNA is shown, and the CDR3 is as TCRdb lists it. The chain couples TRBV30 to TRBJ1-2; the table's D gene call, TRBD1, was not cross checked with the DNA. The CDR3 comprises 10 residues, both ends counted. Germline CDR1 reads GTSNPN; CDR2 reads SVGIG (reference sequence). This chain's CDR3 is CAWGQGANTF.

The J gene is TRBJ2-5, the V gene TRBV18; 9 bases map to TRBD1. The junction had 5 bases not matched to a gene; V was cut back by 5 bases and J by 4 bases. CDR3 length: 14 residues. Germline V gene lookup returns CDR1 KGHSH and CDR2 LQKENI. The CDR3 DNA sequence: TGTGCCAGCTCAGAAGGACAGGGGTTAGAGACCCAGTACTTC. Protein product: CASSEGQGLETQYF.

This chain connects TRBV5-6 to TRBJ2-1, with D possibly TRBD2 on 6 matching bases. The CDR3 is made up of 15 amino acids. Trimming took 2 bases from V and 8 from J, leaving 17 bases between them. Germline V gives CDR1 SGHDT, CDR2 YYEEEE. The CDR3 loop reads CASSFLLAMVDEQFF. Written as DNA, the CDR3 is TGTGCCAGCAGCTTCCTACTAGCTATGGTGGATGAGCAGTTCTTC.

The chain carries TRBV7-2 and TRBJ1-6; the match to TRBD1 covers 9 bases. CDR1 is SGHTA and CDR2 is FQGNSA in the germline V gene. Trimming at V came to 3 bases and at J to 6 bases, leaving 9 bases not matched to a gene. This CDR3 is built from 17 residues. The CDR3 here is CASSFFGTGGRNSPLHF. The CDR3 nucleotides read TGTGCCAGCAGCTTCTTTGGCACAGGGGGCCGTAATTCACCCCTCCACTTT.

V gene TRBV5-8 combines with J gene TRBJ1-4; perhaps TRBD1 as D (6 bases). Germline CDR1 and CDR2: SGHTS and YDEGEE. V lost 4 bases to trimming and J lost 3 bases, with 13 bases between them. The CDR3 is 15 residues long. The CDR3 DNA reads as TGTGCCAGCAGCCAAGGGACAATATCTAATGAAAAACTGTTTTTT. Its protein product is CASSQGTISNEKLFF. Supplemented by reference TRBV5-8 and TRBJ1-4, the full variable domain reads EAGVTQSPTHLIKTRGQQATLRCSPISGHTSVYWYQQALGLGLQFLLWYDEGEERNRGNFPPRFSGRQFPNYSSELNVNALELEDSALYLCASSQGTISNEKLFFGSGTQLSVL.

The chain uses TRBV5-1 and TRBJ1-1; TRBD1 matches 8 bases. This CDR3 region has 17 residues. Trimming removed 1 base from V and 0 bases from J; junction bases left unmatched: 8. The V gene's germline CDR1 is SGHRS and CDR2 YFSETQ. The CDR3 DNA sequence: TGCGCCAGCAGCTTGAGGGACAGGCCTTTGATGAACACTGAAGCTTTCTTT. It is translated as CASSLRDRPLMNTEAFF.

The CDR3 coding sequence is TGCGCCAGCAGCCAAGAGGGACAGCTGAACACTGAAGCTTTCTTT. This translates into CASSQEGQLNTEAFF. The chain employs TRBV4-3 and TRBJ1-1; 7 bases map to TRBD1. The V and J ends lost 0 bases and 0 bases, in that order; junction bases with no gene match: 1. The germline CDR1 and CDR2 sequences are LGHNA and YSLEER. The CDR3 sequence is 15 residues long.

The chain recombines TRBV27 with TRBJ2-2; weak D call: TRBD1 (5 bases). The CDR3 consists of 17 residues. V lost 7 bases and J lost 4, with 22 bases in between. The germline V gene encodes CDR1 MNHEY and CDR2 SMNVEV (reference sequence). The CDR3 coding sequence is TGTGCCAGCAATCTTAAGGCCAGGGCGCTTGGCACCGGGGAGCTGTTTTTT. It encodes CASNLKARALGTGELFF.

CDR3 bases: TGTGCCAGCAGTTCTTCTCCGGGGGATGGCTACACCTTC. Protein: CASSSSPGDGYTF. The rearrangement uses TRBV27 and TRBJ1-2; possibly TRBD1 for D (5 bases). This CDR3 is built from 13 residues. V shed 4 bases and J shed 6 bases, with 12 bases lying between them. Germline assignment: CDR1 MNHEY and CDR2 SMNVEV (reference sequence).

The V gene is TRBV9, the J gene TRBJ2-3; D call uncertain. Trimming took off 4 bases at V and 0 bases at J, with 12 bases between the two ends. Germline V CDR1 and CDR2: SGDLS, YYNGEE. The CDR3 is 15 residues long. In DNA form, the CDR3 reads TGTGCCAGCAGCCCTCAACAGACAAGCACAGATACGCAGTATTTT. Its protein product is CASSPQQTSTDTQYF.

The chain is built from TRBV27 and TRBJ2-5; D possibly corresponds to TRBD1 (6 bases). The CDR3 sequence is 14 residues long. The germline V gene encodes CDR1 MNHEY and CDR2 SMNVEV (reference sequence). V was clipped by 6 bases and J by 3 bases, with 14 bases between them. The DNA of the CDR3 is TGTGCCAGCAGGCTTTTGGGGGCGGAAGAGACCCAGTACTTC. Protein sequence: CASRLLGAEETQYF.

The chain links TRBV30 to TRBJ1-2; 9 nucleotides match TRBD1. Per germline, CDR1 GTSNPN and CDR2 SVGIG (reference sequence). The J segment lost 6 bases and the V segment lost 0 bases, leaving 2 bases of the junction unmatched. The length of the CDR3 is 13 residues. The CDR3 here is CAWSVRQGDGYTF. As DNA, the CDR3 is TGTGCCTGGAGTGTCAGACAGGGGGATGGCTACACCTTC.

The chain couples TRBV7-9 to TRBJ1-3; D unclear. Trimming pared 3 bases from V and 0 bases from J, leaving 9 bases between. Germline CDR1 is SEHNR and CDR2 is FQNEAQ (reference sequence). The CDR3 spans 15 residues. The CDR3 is CASSFGSDSGNTIYF. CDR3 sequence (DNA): TGTGCCAGCAGCTTCGGCAGCGACTCTGGAAACACCATATATTTT.

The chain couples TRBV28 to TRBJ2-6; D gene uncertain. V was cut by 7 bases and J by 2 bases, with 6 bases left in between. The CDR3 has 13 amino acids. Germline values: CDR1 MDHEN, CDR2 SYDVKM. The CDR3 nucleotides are TGTGCCAGCACCCCAGCTGGGGCCAACGTCCTGACTTTC. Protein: CASTPAGANVLTF.